The source of this T cell receptor (beta chain) is a study of PD-1 blockade in classical Hodgkin lymphoma. The CDR3 is 15 amino acids. The V gene's germline CDR1 is SGHDT and CDR2 YYEEEE. V was trimmed by 1 base and J by 2 bases, leaving 12 bases between them. Some clones are missing from TCRdb's copy, which holds only in-frame ones; the method was immunoSEQ multiplex PCR. The table lists about 97,000 clones, around four fifths of them singletons, with 9% to 15% in the top ten. Study results and limitations: CD4+ TCR diversity, unlike CD8+, climbed significantly by C4D1. Diversity similar to that of newly diagnosed patients was seen at baseline in complete responders. Relapsed/refractory patients reportedly had lower baseline diversity than newly diagnosed patients.

A few counts support this clone. The antigen remains unidentified. After autologous stem cell transplantation all patients relapsed, and prior brentuximab vedotin exposure differed between cohorts. The chain links TRBV5-6 to TRBJ1-1; no reliable D call. The sequencing used peripheral blood mononuclear cells (PBMCs), collected at baseline. The sequence was collected from a human donor with classical Hodgkin lymphoma. The CDR3 spells CASSLRVLLNTEAFF. The CDR3, as DNA: TGTGCCAGCAGCTTGCGTGTCCTGCTAAACACTGAAGCTTTCTTT.